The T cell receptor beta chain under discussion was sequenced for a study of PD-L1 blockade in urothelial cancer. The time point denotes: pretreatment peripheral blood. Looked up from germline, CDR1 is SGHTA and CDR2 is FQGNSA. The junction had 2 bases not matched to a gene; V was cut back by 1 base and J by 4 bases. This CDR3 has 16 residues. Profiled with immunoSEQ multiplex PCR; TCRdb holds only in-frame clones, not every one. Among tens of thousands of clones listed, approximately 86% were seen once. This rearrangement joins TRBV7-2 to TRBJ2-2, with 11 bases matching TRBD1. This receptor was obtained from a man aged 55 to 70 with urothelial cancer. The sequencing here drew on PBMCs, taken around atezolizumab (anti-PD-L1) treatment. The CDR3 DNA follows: TGTGCCAGCAGCTTAGGGACAGGGGGCCTCACCGGGGAGCTGTTTTTT. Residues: CASSLGTGGLTGELFF.